A selection of T cell receptor beta chains follows, all from one sample in a study of metastatic and nonmetastatic thyroid tumors. TCRdb re-called the PCR reads with MiXCR. The profile shows roughly 29,000 clones, around a quarter of them singletons. Sequenced input: blood. All receptors derive from a female donor with papillary thyroid cancer or a benign thyroid nodule (not recorded which). Some clones in this sample may be carry-over from other donors' samples. Each CDR3 is given with its conserved first and last residue. The order of the fields is CDR3 DNA, CDR3 protein, D gene, J gene, V gene, clone size. D genes are given only for firm matches. Expanded clones get a size class; other rows say once, few or many, or leave the size out.

TGCAGTGCTTCTCCGGGCCAGCAAGGGGGGTTCTTC,CSASPGQQGGFF,-,TRBJ2-1,TRBV20-1,-
TGTGCCAGCAGCCAAGACAGTACCACCTACGAGCAGTACTTC,CASSQDSTTYEQYF,-,TRBJ2-7,TRBV4-2,many
TGTGCCAGCAGTTTGGCGGGGGGCGCGCGGGAGCAGTACTTC,CASSLAGGAREQYF,TRBD2,TRBJ2-7,TRBV28,few
TGTGCCAGCAGTAGGGGGCGAGGCGGGGAGCTGTTTTTT,CASSRGRGGELFF,TRBD1,TRBJ2-2,TRBV6-1,-
TGTGCCTGGAGCTCGTGTTCCTACGAGCAGTACTTC,CAWSSCSYEQYF,-,TRBJ2-7,TRBV30,-
TGTGCCACCAGTTTAACAGGGGGGCCCTACGAGCAGTACTTC,CATSLTGGPYEQYF,TRBD1,TRBJ2-7,TRBV24-1,medium-sized
TGTGCCAGCAGCTCCGGTACTAGCGCCCAGCAGTTCTTC,CASSSGTSAQQFF,TRBD2,TRBJ2-1,TRBV7-3,many
TGTGAGAGCAGTGAAGGCACTGAAGCTTTCTTT,CESSEGTEAFF,-,TRBJ1-1,TRBV2,-
TGTGCCAGCAGCTTAGAACCAGGGAAATACGAGCAGTACTTC,CASSLEPGKYEQYF,-,TRBJ2-7,TRBV7-9,many
TGCAGCGCCGAGGGACTAGCGGGAGTGGATGAGCAGTTCTTC,CSAEGLAGVDEQFF,TRBD2,TRBJ2-1,TRBV29-1,many
TGCGCCAGCAGCCAAGAAGTCCTTACCTACGAGCAGTACTTC,CASSQEVLTYEQYF,-,TRBJ2-7,TRBV4-1,-
TGTGCCTGGAGTGAGCAACAGGGGGCTGGAAACACCATATATTTT,CAWSEQQGAGNTIYF,TRBD1,TRBJ1-3,TRBV30,-
TGTGCCAGCAGCTTAAGGGGTGAATTCGGGGAGCTGTTTTTT,CASSLRGEFGELFF,-,TRBJ2-2,TRBV7-9,many
TGTGCCAGCAGCAAAAGTCTAGATACGCAGTATTTT,CASSKSLDTQYF,-,TRBJ2-3,TRBV11-2,many
TGCAGTGGGGACAGAGCCCCCGGGGTTACCCAGTACTTC,CSGDRAPGVTQYF,TRBD1,TRBJ2-5,TRBV20-1,-
TGTGCCAGCAGCTCGGGGTGGCAGGGGAATTCACCCCTCCACTTT,CASSSGWQGNSPLHF,-,TRBJ1-6,TRBV7-6,many
TGTGCCAGCAGCCGAGTGACTAGCGGGAGACAGACCCAGTACTTC,CASSRVTSGRQTQYF,TRBD2,TRBJ2-5,TRBV14,few
TGTGCCAGCTCACTTTCCGGGACTAGTTCCTACGAGCAGTACTTC,CASSLSGTSSYEQYF,TRBD2,TRBJ2-7,TRBV18,many
TGTGCCAGCAGTAAGGGACAGGGGGCTCTGTCCGGGGAGCTGTTTTTT,CASSKGQGALSGELFF,TRBD1,TRBJ2-2,TRBV6-2/TRBV6-3,-
TGCGCCAGCAGCCAATTCAATGAGCAGTTCTTC,CASSQFNEQFF,-,TRBJ2-1,TRBV4-3,many
TGTGCCAGCAGCTCGGGACAGGGGACTGGCGGAAACACCATATATTTT,CASSSGQGTGGNTIYF,TRBD1,TRBJ1-3,TRBV11-1,many
TGTGCCAGCAGCGCAACTAGCGGGACGATCTCCTACGAGCAGTACTTC,CASSATSGTISYEQYF,TRBD2,TRBJ2-7,TRBV11-2,-
TGTGCCAGCAGTTTACACAGGGGGCCACGCAATCAGCCCCAGCATTTT,CASSLHRGPRNQPQHF,TRBD1,TRBJ1-5,TRBV27,many
TGTGCCAGCAGTTTTCCCGGGATTCGCTACGAGCAGTACTTC,CASSFPGIRYEQYF,-,TRBJ2-7,TRBV28,many
TGTGCCTGGACAGGGGCGGGTGAAAAACTGTTTTTT,CAWTGAGEKLFF,-,TRBJ1-4,TRBV30,many
TGTGCCAGCAGACACCGGGACAGGCCTTACAATGAGCAGTTCTTC,CASRHRDRPYNEQFF,TRBD1,TRBJ2-1,TRBV28,many
TGTGCCAGCAGTTACGGTGCGGGAGCGGCCTACAATGAGCAGTTCTTC,CASSYGAGAAYNEQFF,TRBD2,TRBJ2-1,TRBV6-5,medium-sized
TGTGCCAGAAGTGAAAGTACCCCCCTCGACGGCTACACCTTC,CARSESTPLDGYTF,-,TRBJ1-2,TRBV25-1,-
TGTGCCAGCAGCCTAGGCGGGGCTAGCTCCTACAATGAGCAGTTCTTC,CASSLGGASSYNEQFF,-,TRBJ2-1,TRBV6-1,many
TGTGCCAGCAGTCACCGTGACAGCCTCTCCTACGAGCAGTACTTC,CASSHRDSLSYEQYF,-,TRBJ2-7,TRBV27,-
TGTGACAGCAGCTCTCTAGCGGTGACCGGGGAGACCCAGTACTTC,CDSSSLAVTGETQYF,TRBD2,TRBJ2-5,TRBV5-8,-
TGTGCCAGCAGCGTTGGGCAGGGGGCCGACGAGCAGTACTTC,CASSVGQGADEQYF,TRBD1,TRBJ2-7,TRBV9,many
TGTGCCACCAGTGATTGGGACAGCAATGAGCAGTTCTTC,CATSDWDSNEQFF,TRBD1,TRBJ2-1,TRBV24-1,many
TGTGCCAGCATCGTCCCGCGGTGGGGCTACGATTATGTCTACACCTTC,CASIVPRWGYDYVYTF,-,TRBJ1-2,TRBV9,-
TGTGCCAGCAGCGAATGGAACACAGATACGCAGTATTTT,CASSEWNTDTQYF,-,TRBJ2-3,TRBV5-5,many
TGTGCCAGCAGTTTAACAGGTGGTGTCTCACCCCTCCACTTT,CASSLTGGVSPLHF,-,TRBJ1-6,TRBV12-3/TRBV12-4,few
TGCGCCAGCAGCCAAGATGTAGCGGGAGATGGGGCAGAGACCCAGTACTTC,CASSQDVAGDGAETQYF,TRBD2,TRBJ2-5,TRBV4-3,many
TGTGCCAGCACTGTCCCCAAGAACGAGCTGAACACCGGGGAGCTGTTTTTT,CASTVPKNELNTGELFF,-,TRBJ2-2,TRBV2,-
TGCGCCAGCAGAGGGTCAGGCAGCACAGATACGCAGTATTTT,CASRGSGSTDTQYF,-,TRBJ2-3,TRBV5-1,many
TGCGCCAGCAGCTTGTGGGCTAGCGTGGTCTCCTACGAGCAGTACTTC,CASSLWASVVSYEQYF,-,TRBJ2-7,TRBV5-1,-
TGCGCCAGCAGCCAAGACAGGGCTATCGCCTGGGAGCTGTTTTTT,CASSQDRAIAWELFF,-,TRBJ2-2,TRBV4-3,-
TGTGCCAGCAGTTACTCGCAATCTGCAGCGACCTCTGGAAACACCATATATTTT,CASSYSQSAATSGNTIYF,-,TRBJ1-3,TRBV6-6,many
TGTGCCAGCAGCGAGGGACAGGGAAGCTCCTATAATTCACCCCTCCACTTT,CASSEGQGSSYNSPLHF,TRBD1,TRBJ1-6,TRBV6-1,few
TGTGCCAGCAGTGATAGCACAGGGGTCAATGAGCAGTTCTTC,CASSDSTGVNEQFF,TRBD1,TRBJ2-1,TRBV6-4,few
TGTGCCAGCAGTGGTTCCGGTGGGGGATATAACACTGAAGCTTTCTTT,CASSGSGGGYNTEAFF,-,TRBJ1-1,TRBV6-2/TRBV6-3,-
TGTGCCAGCAGCCCACAGGGGGCGAACACTGAAGCTTTCTTT,CASSPQGANTEAFF,TRBD1,TRBJ1-1,TRBV6-2/TRBV6-3,many
TGTGCCAGCAGCCAAGGTCTAGCGGGAGGGCCACGCGAGCAGTACTTC,CASSQGLAGGPREQYF,TRBD2,TRBJ2-7,TRBV3-1,many
TGCGCCAGCAGCCAAGCCGAGCTAGTGTCAGATACGCAGTATTTT,CASSQAELVSDTQYF,-,TRBJ2-3,TRBV4-1,-
TGTGCCAGCAGCCCAAGGACAGGGATGAAAGCTTTCTTT,CASSPRTGMKAFF,TRBD1,TRBJ1-1,TRBV7-2,many
TGTGCCAGCAGCCCGCTGAGTATGGATGAGCAGTTCTTC,CASSPLSMDEQFF,-,TRBJ2-1,TRBV12-3/TRBV12-4,many
TGCGCCAGCAGCCAAGATAGGACCTACAATGAGCAGTTCTTC,CASSQDRTYNEQFF,-,TRBJ2-1,TRBV4-3,many
TGTGCCAGCAGCCTAAAGGGGGAGGCAGATACGCAGTATTTT,CASSLKGEADTQYF,-,TRBJ2-3,TRBV4-2,-
TGTGCCAGCAGTGACAGGGTTGGCACAGATACGCAGTATTTT,CASSDRVGTDTQYF,-,TRBJ2-3,TRBV6-1,many
TGTGCCAGCAGTGAAGAGGCTGGGTCCGGCTACACCTTC,CASSEEAGSGYTF,-,TRBJ1-2,TRBV6-1,few
TGTGCCAGCAGTCCTAAGGACATGAATGAGCAGTTCTTC,CASSPKDMNEQFF,-,TRBJ2-1,TRBV12-3/TRBV12-4,-
TGTGCCAGTAGTATAGGGCTAGCGGGAGGCGGGGTTTACACAGATACGCAGTATTTT,CASSIGLAGGGVYTDTQYF,TRBD2,TRBJ2-3,TRBV19,many
TGTGCCAGCAGCAGAGCCCCCACTAACTATGGCTACACCTTC,CASSRAPTNYGYTF,-,TRBJ1-2,TRBV14,many
TGTGCCTGGGAAACAGGAATCTCCGAGCAGTACTTC,CAWETGISEQYF,-,TRBJ2-7,TRBV27,many
TGTGCCAGCCAGGGTAGAAAACTGTTTTTT,CASQGRKLFF,-,TRBJ1-4,TRBV25-1,many